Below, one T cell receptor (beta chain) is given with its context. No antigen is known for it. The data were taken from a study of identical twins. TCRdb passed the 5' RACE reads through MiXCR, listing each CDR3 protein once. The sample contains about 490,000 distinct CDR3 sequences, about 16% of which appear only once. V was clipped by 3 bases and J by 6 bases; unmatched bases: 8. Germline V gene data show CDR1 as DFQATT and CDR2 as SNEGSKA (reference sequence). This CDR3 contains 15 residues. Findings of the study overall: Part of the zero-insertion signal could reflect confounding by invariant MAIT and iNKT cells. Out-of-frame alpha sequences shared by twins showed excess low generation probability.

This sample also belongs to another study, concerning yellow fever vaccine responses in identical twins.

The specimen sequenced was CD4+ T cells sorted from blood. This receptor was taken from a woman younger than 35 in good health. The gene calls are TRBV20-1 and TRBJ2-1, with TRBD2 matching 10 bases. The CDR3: CSASPPLAGVNEQFF. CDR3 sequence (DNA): TGCAGTGCTAGCCCCCCCCTAGCGGGAGTCAATGAGCAGTTCTTC.